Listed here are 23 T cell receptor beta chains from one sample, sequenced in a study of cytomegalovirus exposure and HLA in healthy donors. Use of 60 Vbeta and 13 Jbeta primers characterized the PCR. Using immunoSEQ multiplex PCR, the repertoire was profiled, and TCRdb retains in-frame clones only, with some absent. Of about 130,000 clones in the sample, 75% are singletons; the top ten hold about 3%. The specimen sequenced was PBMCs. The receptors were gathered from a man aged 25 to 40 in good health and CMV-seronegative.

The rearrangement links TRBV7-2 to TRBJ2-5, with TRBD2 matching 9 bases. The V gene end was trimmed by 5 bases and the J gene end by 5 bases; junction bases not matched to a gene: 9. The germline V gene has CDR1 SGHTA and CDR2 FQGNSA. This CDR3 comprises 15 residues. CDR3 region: CASSPRLAGFETQYF. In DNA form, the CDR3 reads TGTGCCAGCAGCCCACGGCTAGCGGGATTTGAGACCCAGTACTTC.

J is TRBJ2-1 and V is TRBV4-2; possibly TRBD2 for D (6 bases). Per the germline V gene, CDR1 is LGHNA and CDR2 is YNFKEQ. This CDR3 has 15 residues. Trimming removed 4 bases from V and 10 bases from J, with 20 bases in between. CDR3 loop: CASSPRTRAGNEQFF. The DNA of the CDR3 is TGTGCCAGCAGCCCCCGGACCCGCGCGGGGAACGAGCAGTTCTTC.

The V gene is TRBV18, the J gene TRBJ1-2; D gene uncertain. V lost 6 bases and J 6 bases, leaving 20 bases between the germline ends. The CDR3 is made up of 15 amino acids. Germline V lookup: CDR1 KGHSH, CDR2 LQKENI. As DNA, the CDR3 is TGTGCCAGCTCGCGCCCCGGGAACGGCGCGGATGGCTACACCTTC. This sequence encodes CASSRPGNGADGYTF.

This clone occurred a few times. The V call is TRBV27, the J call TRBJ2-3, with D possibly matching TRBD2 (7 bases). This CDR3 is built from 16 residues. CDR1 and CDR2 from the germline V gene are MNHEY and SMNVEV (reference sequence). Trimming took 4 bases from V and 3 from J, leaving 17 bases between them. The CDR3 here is CASSSPGGIRTDTQYF. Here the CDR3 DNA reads TGTGCCAGCAGTTCTCCGGGGGGCATAAGGACAGATACGCAGTATTTT.

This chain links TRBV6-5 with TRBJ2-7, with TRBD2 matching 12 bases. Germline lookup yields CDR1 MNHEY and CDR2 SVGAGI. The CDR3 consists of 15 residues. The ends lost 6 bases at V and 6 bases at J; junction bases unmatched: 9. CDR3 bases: TGTGCCAGCAGACCCGGGACTAGCGGGTTAATCGAGCAGTACTTC. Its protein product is CASRPGTSGLIEQYF.

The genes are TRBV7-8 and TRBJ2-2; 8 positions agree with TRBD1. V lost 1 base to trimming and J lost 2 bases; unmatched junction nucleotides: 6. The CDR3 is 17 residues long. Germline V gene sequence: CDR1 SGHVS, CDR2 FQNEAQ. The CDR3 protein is CASSLERTGLNTGELFF. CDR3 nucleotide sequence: TGTGCCAGCAGCTTAGAACGGACAGGGCTTAACACCGGGGAGCTGTTTTTT.

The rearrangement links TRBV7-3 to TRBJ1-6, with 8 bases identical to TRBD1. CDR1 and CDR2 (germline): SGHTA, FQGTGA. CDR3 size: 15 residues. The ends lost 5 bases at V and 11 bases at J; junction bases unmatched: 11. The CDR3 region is CASSPRTGLGTPLHF. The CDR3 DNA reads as TGTGCCAGCAGCCCCAGGACAGGGTTAGGGACACCCCTCCACTTT.

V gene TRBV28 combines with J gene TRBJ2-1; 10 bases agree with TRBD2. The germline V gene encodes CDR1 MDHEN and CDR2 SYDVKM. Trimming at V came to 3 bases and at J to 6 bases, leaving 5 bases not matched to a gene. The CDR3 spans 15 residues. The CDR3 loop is CASSLRTSGSNEQFF. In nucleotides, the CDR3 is TGTGCCAGCAGTTTGAGGACTAGCGGATCCAATGAGCAGTTCTTC.

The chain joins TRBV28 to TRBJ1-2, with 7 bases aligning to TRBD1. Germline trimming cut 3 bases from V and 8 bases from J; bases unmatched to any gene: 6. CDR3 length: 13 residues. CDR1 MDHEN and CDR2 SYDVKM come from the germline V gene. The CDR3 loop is CASSLATGIGYTF. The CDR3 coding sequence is TGTGCCAGCAGTTTGGCGACAGGGATAGGCTACACCTTC.

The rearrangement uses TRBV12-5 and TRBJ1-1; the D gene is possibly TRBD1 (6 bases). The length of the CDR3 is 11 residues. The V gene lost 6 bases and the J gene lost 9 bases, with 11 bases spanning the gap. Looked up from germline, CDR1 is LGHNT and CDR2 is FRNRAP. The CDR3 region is CASGVTGQAFF. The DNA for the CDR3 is TGTGCTAGTGGGGTAACAGGGCAAGCTTTCTTT.

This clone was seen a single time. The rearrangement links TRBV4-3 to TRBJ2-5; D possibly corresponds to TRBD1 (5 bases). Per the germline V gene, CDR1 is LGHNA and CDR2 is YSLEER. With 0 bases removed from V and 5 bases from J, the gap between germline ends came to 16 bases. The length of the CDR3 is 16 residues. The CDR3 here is CASSQDARRAGETQYF. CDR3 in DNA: TGCGCCAGCAGCCAAGACGCGCGCAGGGCAGGCGAGACCCAGTACTTC.

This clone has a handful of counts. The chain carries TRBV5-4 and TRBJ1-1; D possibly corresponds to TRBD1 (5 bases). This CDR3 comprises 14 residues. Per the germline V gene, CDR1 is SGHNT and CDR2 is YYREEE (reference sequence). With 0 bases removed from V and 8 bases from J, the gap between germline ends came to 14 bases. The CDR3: CASSLARANYEAFF. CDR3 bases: TGTGCCAGCAGCTTGGCCAGGGCCAACTACGAAGCTTTCTTT.

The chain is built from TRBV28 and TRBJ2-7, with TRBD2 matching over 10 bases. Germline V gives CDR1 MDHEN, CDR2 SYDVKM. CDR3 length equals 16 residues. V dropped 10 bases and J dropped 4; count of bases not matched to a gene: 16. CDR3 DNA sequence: TGTGCCACCCTAGGGGGTATCGCTAGCGGGGGTTACGAGCAGTACTTC. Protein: CATLGGIASGGYEQYF.

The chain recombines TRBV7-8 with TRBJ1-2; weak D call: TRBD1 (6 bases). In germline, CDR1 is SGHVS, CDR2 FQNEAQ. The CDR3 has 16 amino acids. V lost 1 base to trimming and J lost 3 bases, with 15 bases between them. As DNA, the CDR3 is TGTGCCAGCAGCTTAGAGGCTCAGGGGTATGACTATGGCTACACCTTC. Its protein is CASSLEAQGYDYGYTF.

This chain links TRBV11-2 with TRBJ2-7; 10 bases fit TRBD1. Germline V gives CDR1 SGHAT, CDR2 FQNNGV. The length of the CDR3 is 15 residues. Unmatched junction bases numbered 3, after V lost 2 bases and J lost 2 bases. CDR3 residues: CASSLSGTGAYEQYF. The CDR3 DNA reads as TGTGCCAGCAGCTTATCGGGGACAGGGGCCTACGAGCAGTACTTC.

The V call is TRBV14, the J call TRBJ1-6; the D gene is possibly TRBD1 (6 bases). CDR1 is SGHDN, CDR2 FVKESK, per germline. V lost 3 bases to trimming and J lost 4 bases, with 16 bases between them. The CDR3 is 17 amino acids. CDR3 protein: CASSQAQGHRYNSPLHF. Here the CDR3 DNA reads TGTGCCAGCAGCCAGGCTCAGGGACACCGGTATAATTCACCCCTCCACTTT.

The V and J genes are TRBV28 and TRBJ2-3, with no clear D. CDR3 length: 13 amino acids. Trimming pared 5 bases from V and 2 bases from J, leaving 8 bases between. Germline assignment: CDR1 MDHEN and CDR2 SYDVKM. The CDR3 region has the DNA TGTGCCAGCAGTCCAACTGACACAGATACGCAGTATTTT. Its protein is CASSPTDTDTQYF.

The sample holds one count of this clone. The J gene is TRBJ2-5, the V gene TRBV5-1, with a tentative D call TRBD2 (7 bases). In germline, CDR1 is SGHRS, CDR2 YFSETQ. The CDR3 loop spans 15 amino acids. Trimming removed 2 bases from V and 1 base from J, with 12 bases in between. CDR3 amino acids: CASSLRGAFQETQYF. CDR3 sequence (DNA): TGCGCCAGCAGCTTACGGGGGGCGTTCCAAGAGACCCAGTACTTC.

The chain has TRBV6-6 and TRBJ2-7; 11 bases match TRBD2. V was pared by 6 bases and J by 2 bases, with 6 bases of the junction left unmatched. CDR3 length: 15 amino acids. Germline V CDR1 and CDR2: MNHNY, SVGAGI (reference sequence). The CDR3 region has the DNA TGTGCCAGCAGCCCCGGGACTAGCGGTACCTACGAGCAGTACTTC. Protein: CASSPGTSGTYEQYF.

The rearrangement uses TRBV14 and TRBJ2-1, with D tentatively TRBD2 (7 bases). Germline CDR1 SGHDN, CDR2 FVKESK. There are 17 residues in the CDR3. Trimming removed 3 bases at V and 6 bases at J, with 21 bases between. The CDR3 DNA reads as TGTGCCAGCAGCCAGGGGCAGACAGGACTAGGGGTCAATGAGCAGTTCTTC. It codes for CASSQGQTGLGVNEQFF.

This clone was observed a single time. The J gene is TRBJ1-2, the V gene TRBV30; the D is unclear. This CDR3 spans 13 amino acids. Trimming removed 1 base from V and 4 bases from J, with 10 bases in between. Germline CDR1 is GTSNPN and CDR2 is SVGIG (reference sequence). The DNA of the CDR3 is TGTGCCTGGAGTGGGGCGTTCGGCTATGGCTACACCTTC. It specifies CAWSGAFGYGYTF.

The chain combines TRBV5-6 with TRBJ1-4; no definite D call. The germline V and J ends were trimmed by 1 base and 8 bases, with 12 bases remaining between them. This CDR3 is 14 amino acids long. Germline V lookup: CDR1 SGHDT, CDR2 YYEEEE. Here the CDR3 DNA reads TGTGCCAGCAGCTTGCTCGCACCGGGAGAAAAACTGTTTTTT. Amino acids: CASSLLAPGEKLFF.

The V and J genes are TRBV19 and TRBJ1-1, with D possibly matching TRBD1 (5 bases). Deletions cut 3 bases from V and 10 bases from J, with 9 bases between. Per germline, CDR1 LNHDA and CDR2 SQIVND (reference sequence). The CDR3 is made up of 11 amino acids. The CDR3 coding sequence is TGTGCCAGTAGTATGGCAGGGCCAGCTTTCTTT. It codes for CASSMAGPAFF.